This TCR beta chain stems from a study of blood T cell repertoires in COVID-19. Across the study: The study drew acute and convalescent COVID-19 samples from the United States, Italy and Spain.

Seattle patient enrollment occurred during active infection, with longitudinal follow-up thereafter. The authors' processing: Estimation of nucleated cell counts relied on the amplification of reference gene primers. Data came from immunoSEQ multiplex PCR; TCRdb stores just in-frame clones and leaves some out. V and J calls and clone size are copied from that table; D and trimming were computed from the DNA. The sample has tens of thousands of clones, around 89% seen once; the top ten hold about 2.5%. This CDR3 is 15 amino acids long. V was clipped by 1 base and J by 1 base, with 10 bases between them. Germline V gene lookup returns CDR1 LGHDT and CDR2 YNNKEL (reference sequence).

V usage is TRBV3-1 (or the pseudogene TRBV3-2) and J usage is TRBJ1-1, with unresolved D. This sequence originates from a man aged 45-65 years with COVID-19, enrolled during active disease. Sequencing was carried out using peripheral blood. CDR3 sequence: CASSQGTLQNTEAFF. CDR3 nucleotides: TGTGCCAGCAGCCAAGGAACTCTCCAGAACACTGAAGCTTTCTTT.